This T cell receptor (delta chain) was documented in a study of Vδ1+ human thymocytes. Study results and limitations: Thymic TRG and TRD repertoires appeared highly polyclonal, with Gaussian CDR3 length distributions. Around a fifth of thymic delta-chain sequences were Vdelta2, with few Vdelta3, unlike blood Vdelta1+ controls.

As to this clone: The antigen is unknown.

Thymocytes were sorted as CD3+ TCRVdelta1+ TCRVdelta2- after alphabeta T cell depletion. Sorted Vdelta1+ thymocytes were about 97% to 99.6% pure. RNA was extracted from the cells and then reverse transcribed. Multiplex PCR used pooled V-gene forward primers and a constant-region reverse primer to amplify CDR3s. TCRdb redid clone calling on the multiplex PCR reads using CATT. Here the sample spans about 54,000 delta-chain clones, approximately 15% being singletons. V was trimmed by 0 bases and J by 0 bases, leaving 20 bases between them. This CDR3 region has 19 residues. Germline CDR1 reads TSWWSYY; CDR2 reads QGS.

This rearrangement joins TRDV1 to TRDJ1; TRDD3 is a possible D gene (5 bases). The TCR sequence derives from a boy under three years old who had congenital heart surgery. Sample: Vdelta1+ gamma-delta thymocytes from the thymus. Stated subset: FACS-sorted CD3+ TCRalphabeta- TCRVdelta1+ TCRVdelta2- thymocytes. The DNA for the CDR3 is TGTGCTCTTGGGGAACTAGCTCCCGGAGGGGGTTCCCACACCGATAAACTCATCTTT. It encodes CALGELAPGGGSHTDKLIF.